This passage covers 6 T cell receptor beta chains from one sample sequenced in a study of T cells in Graves' hyperthyroidism and ophthalmopathy. TCR beta CDR3 regions were amplified from RNA. First-round RT-PCR targeting the TCR CDR3 was performed with the HTBI primer set. TCRdb reprocessed the multiplex PCR reads via MiXCR and lists one record per CDR3 protein. The repertoire has approximately 610,000 distinct CDR3 sequences, 14% to 15% of them found once; the top ten carry over 3.5%. Specimen: blood. The receptors were gathered from a woman in her forties with Graves' ophthalmopathy.

Many counts were recorded for this clonotype. V gene TRBV6-5 combines with J gene TRBJ2-2; a possible D gene is TRBD1 (5 bases). The germline gives CDR1 MNHEY, CDR2 SVGAGI. This CDR3 is built from 13 residues. V shed 6 bases and J shed 4 bases, with 9 bases lying between them. The CDR3 loop reads CASSTGTTGELFF. The DNA of the CDR3 is TGTGCCAGCAGCACAGGTACCACCGGGGAGCTGTTTTTT.

The rearrangement joins TRBV6-5 to TRBJ1-2; D uncertain. The V end lost 0 bases, the J end lost 8 bases, and 13 bases lay between the germline ends. Germline assignment: CDR1 MNHEY and CDR2 SVGAGI. The CDR3 is 14 residues long. The CDR3 loop reads CASSYSTQLRGYTF. The CDR3, as DNA: TGTGCCAGCAGTTACTCGACGCAGCTTCGCGGCTACACCTTC.

This clonotype was counted ten times or more. V and J are TRBV6-1 and TRBJ1-1; D perhaps matches TRBD1 (5 bases). This CDR3 is 14 amino acids long. Per germline, CDR1 MNHNS and CDR2 SASEGT. V lost 7 bases and J lost 0, with 12 bases in between. CDR3 amino acids: CASTTGLMNTEAFF. The CDR3 region has the DNA TGTGCCAGCACAACAGGATTGATGAACACTGAAGCTTTCTTT.

This clonotype occurred many times. The CDR3 reads CASSFVYGYTF. CDR3 DNA: TGTGCCAGCAGTTTCGTTTATGGCTACACCTTC. The rearrangement uses TRBV28 and TRBJ1-2; D gene ambiguous. Trimming pared 3 bases from V and 5 bases from J, leaving 4 bases between. CDR3 length: 11 amino acids. Germline V gives CDR1 MDHEN, CDR2 SYDVKM.

This clonotype was recorded many times. The genes are TRBV2 and TRBJ1-2, with 9 bases that match TRBD1. V lost 11 bases to trimming and J lost 3 bases; unmatched junction nucleotides: 4. Germline loops: CDR1 SNHLY, CDR2 FYNNEI. The CDR3 has 12 amino acids. The CDR3 region is CAGGQGDYGYTF. The CDR3, as DNA: TGTGCCGGGGGACAGGGAGACTATGGCTACACCTTC. The full variable domain, completed using reference TRBV2 and TRBJ1-2, is EPEVTQTPSHQVTQMGQEVILRCVPISNHLYFYWYRQILGQKVEFLVSFYNNEISEKSEIFDDQFSVERPDGSNFTLKIRSTKLEDSAMYFCAGGQGDYGYTFGSGTRLTVV.

In this sample, this clonotype turned up a few times. The gene calls are TRBV28 and TRBJ2-2; 8 nucleotides line up with TRBD1. The V segment lost 3 bases and the J segment 7 bases; nucleotides outside the gene matches: 10. This CDR3 is built from 16 residues. Germline V gene lookup returns CDR1 MDHEN and CDR2 SYDVKM. DNA for the CDR3: TGTGCCAGCAGTTTGTCGACAGGGGACTTTGGCGGGGAGCTGTTTTTT. It encodes CASSLSTGDFGGELFF.